This T cell receptor beta chain appears in the sequencing data of a study of molecular identifiers for immune sequencing clone quantification. Study results and caveats: Highly expanded clone sizes could be underestimated through barcode sharing by identical TCR molecules. For effector cells, clones above 20 RNA copies held over 98% of molecules; for naive cells, under 1%.

Methods described previously were used for bulk TCR libraries, and listed TCR primers were applied. Each CDR3 protein gets one entry after TCRdb re-called the PCR reads with MiXCR. Of approximately 97,000 distinct CDR3 sequences listed, less than 25% were seen once; the top ten hold about 0.94%. Many counts were recorded for this clonotype. As yet, its antigen is unknown. The CDR3 contains 14 residues. Germline V gene lookup returns CDR1 DFQATT and CDR2 SNEGSKA (reference sequence). V trimming: 6 bases; J trimming: 3 bases; junction bases outside the gene matches: 5. The chain combines TRBV20-1 with TRBJ2-3, with 11 nucleotides matching TRBD2. The specimen was naive CD8+ T cells from blood, with Jurkat cell RNA spiked in. Subset specified: FACS-sorted CD8+CD4-CCR7+CD45RA+ naive T cells. The clonotype originates from a human donor in good health. Some libraries in this study had Jurkat cell RNA spiked in. Here the CDR3 DNA reads TGCAGTGCCAGGGGACTAGCGGTTACAGATACGCAGTATTTT. Translation gives CSARGLAVTDTQYF.